A selection of T cell receptor beta chains follows, all from one sample in a study of blood T cell repertoires in COVID-19. Produced via immunoSEQ multiplex PCR; TCRdb's table is partial and in-frame only. Of some 390,000 clones in the sample, approximately 91% were seen once. The sequencing sample was made of peripheral blood. These receptors were obtained from a middle-aged woman with COVID-19, enrolled during active disease. Both conserved end residues are part of each CDR3. A D gene is named only where the DNA matches it firmly. Size tells how often a clone was seen (once, few, many) or the class of an expanded clone, and some rows leave it out.

V	D	size	J	CDR3	DNA
TRBV7-3	TRBD1	NA	TRBJ2-5	CASSLTRKGQGQETQYF	TGTGCCAGCAGCTTAACCCGAAAGGGACAGGGGCAAGAGACCCAGTACTTC
TRBV6-5	NA	NA	TRBJ2-1	CASNKRSSYNEQFF	TGTGCCAGCAATAAGCGTTCCTCCTACAATGAGCAGTTCTTC
TRBV18	TRBD1	NA	TRBJ1-4	CASSPLDLGQGAVTNEKLFF	TGTGCCAGCTCACCACTTGATTTGGGACAGGGGGCTGTAACTAATGAAAAACTGTTTTTT
TRBV9	NA	NA	TRBJ2-1	CASSARSDNEQFF	TGTGCCAGCAGCGCGAGAAGCGACAATGAGCAGTTCTTC
TRBV19	NA	NA	TRBJ1-2	CAAWGQDGYTF	TGTGCCGCGTGGGGGCAAGATGGCTACACCTTC
TRBV28	NA	NA	TRBJ1-2	CASSPPDSPLYGYTF	TGTGCCAGCAGCCCTCCCGACAGCCCGCTCTATGGCTACACCTTC
TRBV11-3	NA	NA	TRBJ2-1	CASSPPGRGWNEQFF	TGTGCCTCCTCTCCCCCGGGGAGAGGGTGGAATGAGCAGTTCTTC
TRBV7-9	TRBD1	NA	TRBJ2-5	CASRRQGGDQETQYF	TGTGCCAGCAGGAGACAGGGTGGGGACCAAGAGACCCAGTACTTC
TRBV4-3	NA	NA	TRBJ1-1	CASSQDRGAYTEAFF	TGCGCCAGCAGCCAAGATAGAGGAGCCTACACTGAAGCTTTCTTT
TRBV6-6	NA	once	TRBJ1-5	CAIDIPGQPQHF	TGTGCCATTGACATTCCTGGCCAGCCCCAGCATTTT
TRBV3-1/TRBV3-2	NA	NA	TRBJ1-5	CASSRRLYRVGNQPQHF	TGTGCCAGCAGCCGCCGACTCTACAGGGTCGGCAATCAGCCCCAGCATTTT
TRBV25-1	TRBD1	once	TRBJ1-1	CASSELGTGYTEAFF	TGTGCCAGCAGTGAATTAGGGACAGGGTATACTGAAGCTTTCTTT
TRBV15	NA	NA	TRBJ2-2	CATSRDLLPGELFF	TGTGCCACCAGCAGAGACCTTCTACCCGGGGAGCTGTTTTTT
TRBV24-1	NA	NA	TRBJ2-1	CATSDFKSGDDEQFF	TGTGCCACCAGTGATTTTAAGTCGGGGGACGATGAGCAGTTCTTC
TRBV5-8	TRBD1	NA	TRBJ1-1	CASSLSGGSSFF	TGTGCCAGCAGCTTGTCAGGGGGATCTTCTTTCTTT
TRBV27	TRBD1	once	TRBJ2-3	CASSFVRDSHQISTDTQYF	TGTGCCAGCAGTTTTGTCCGGGACAGCCACCAGATAAGCACAGATACGCAGTATTTT
TRBV2	TRBD1	NA	TRBJ1-5	CASSELQGALNQPQHF	TGTGCCAGCAGTGAACTACAGGGGGCGTTAAATCAGCCCCAGCATTTT
TRBV5-1	NA	NA	TRBJ2-4	CASSLRGAGPNIQYF	TGCGCCAGCAGCTTGCGGGGTGCGGGCCCAAACATTCAGTACTTC
TRBV5-6	TRBD2	NA	TRBJ2-1	CASIGLAVLTEQFF	TGTGCCAGCATAGGACTAGCGGTTCTTACTGAGCAGTTCTTC
TRBV28	NA	NA	TRBJ2-2	CASRMGQNTGELFF	TGTGCCAGCAGGATGGGACAGAACACCGGGGAGCTGTTTTTT
TRBV20-1	NA	once	TRBJ2-7	CSARSGFEQYF	TGCAGTGCTAGGTCCGGGTTCGAGCAGTACTTC
TRBV6-5	NA	NA	TRBJ2-6	CASSYADRHLSNVLTF	TGTGCCAGCAGTTACGCCGACAGGCACCTGTCCAACGTCCTGACTTTC